This T cell receptor beta chain was recorded in a study of T cells after yellow fever vaccination. This clonotype was recorded at least ten times. Study-level points and caveats: A faster peak, day 5 versus 15, was reached by the weaker secondary response. Some clonotypes were seen in both the CD4 and the CD8 compartments. These made up a small share and likely arose from convergent recombination.

One entry per CDR3 protein results from TCRdb running MiXCR on the 5' RACE reads. The sample records just over 25,000 distinct CDR3 sequences, approximately 5% being singletons. The ends lost 6 bases at V and 9 bases at J; junction bases unmatched: 15. Germline CDR1 is KGHSH and CDR2 is LQKENI. This CDR3 contains 16 residues. The chain is built from TRBV18 and TRBJ2-1; the match to TRBD2 covers 9 bases. The source material was PBMCs, either bulk or a sorted T-cell subset (CD4+, CD8+, memory, or dextramer-sorted; not recorded which), sampled 15 days after the yellow fever booster vaccination. This sequence originates from a man younger than 40 who received the YFV17D yellow fever vaccine. This CDR3 reads CASSLQREVAGTEQFF. The CDR3 DNA follows: TGTGCCAGCTCCCTCCAGCGGGAGGTCGCGGGCACTGAGCAGTTCTTC.